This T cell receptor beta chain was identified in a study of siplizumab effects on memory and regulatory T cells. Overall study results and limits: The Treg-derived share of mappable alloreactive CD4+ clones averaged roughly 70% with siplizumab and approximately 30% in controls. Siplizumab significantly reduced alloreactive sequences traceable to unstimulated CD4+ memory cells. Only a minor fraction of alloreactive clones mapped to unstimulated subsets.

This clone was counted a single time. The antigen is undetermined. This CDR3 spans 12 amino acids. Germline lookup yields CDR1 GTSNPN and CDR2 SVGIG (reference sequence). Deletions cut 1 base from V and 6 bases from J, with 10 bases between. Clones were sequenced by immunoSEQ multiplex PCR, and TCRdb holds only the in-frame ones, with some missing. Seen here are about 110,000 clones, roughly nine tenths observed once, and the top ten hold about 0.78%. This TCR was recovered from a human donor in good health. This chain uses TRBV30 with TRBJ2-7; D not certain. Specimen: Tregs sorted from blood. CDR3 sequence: CAWSEGPLEQYF. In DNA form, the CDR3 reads TGTGCCTGGAGTGAGGGTCCCCTCGAGCAGTACTTC.